This is a list of T cell receptor beta chains from one sample in a study of technical replicates of blood from several donors. Sequenced by immunoSEQ multiplex PCR; TCRdb stores in-frame clones only, minus some. The data contain some 82,000 clones, roughly 97% of them singletons. The sample comprised T cells isolated from PBMCs. Receptors originate from a human donor in good health. The CDR3 runs from the conserved cysteine through the conserved F or W. A D gene is named only where the DNA matches it firmly. Not all rows give a size; the values are once, few, many and, for expanded clones, a class.

V gene	J gene	D gene	clone size	CDR3 DNA	CDR3 protein
TRBV4-1	TRBJ2-3	-	-	TGCGCCAGCAGCCGTGGGCCACAGGAGAGCACAGATACGCAGTATTTT	CASSRGPQESTDTQYF
TRBV11-2	TRBJ2-7	TRBD2	-	TGTGCCAGCAGCTTAGGAGGGCTAGCGGGGCCCTTGGGGCAGTACTTC	CASSLGGLAGPLGQYF
TRBV4-1	TRBJ2-2	-	once	TGCGCCAGCAGCCGATCAGGGGGGACCGGGGAGCTGTTTTTT	CASSRSGGTGELFF
TRBV6-1	TRBJ2-7	TRBD2	-	TGTGCCAGCAGTGAAGTTCCAGCGGGAGCGTTCTACGAGCAGTACTTC	CASSEVPAGAFYEQYF
TRBV11-3	TRBJ2-2	-	-	TGTGCCAGCAGCTTAGGGGGCAGGAACACCGGGGAGCTGTTTTTT	CASSLGGRNTGELFF
TRBV10-2	TRBJ1-5	-	-	TGCGCCGGCAGCCCTACAGCTAGCAATCAGCCCCAGCATTTT	CAGSPTASNQPQHF
TRBV5-1	TRBJ1-2	-	-	TGCGCCAGCAGCTTATCGGGGGAGGCTGCTTATGGCTACACCTTC	CASSLSGEAAYGYTF
TRBV2	TRBJ2-3	TRBD1	once	TGTGCCAGCAGTGCCACGCGGGACAGGGGTGCAGATACGCAGTATTTT	CASSATRDRGADTQYF
TRBV4-1	TRBJ2-3	-	-	TGCGCCAGCAGCAATCGACTAGGACTTACCACAGATACGCAGTATTTT	CASSNRLGLTTDTQYF
TRBV7-9	TRBJ2-5	-	-	TGTGCCAGCAGCTTAAGAGAACCGGGGACCCAGTACTTC	CASSLREPGTQYF
TRBV11-3	TRBJ1-1	-	-	TGTGCCAGCAGCTTAGCAGGGTGGAGTGGCACTGAAGCTTTCTTT	CASSLAGWSGTEAFF
TRBV4-1	TRBJ2-2	-	-	TGCGCCAGCAGCCAGATATGGGGGGGCTTCGGGGAGCTGTTTTTT	CASSQIWGGFGELFF
TRBV28	TRBJ1-2	-	-	TGTGCCAGCAGTTTTAGAGGCTACACCTTC	CASSFRGYTF
TRBV28	TRBJ1-2	TRBD1	-	TGTGCCAGCAAGGAGGGGGCGCGGTATGGCTACACCTTC	CASKEGARYGYTF
TRBV6-1	TRBJ2-7	-	-	TGTGCCAGCAGCGGGGGACTTAGCTCCTACGAGCAGTACTTC	CASSGGLSSYEQYF
TRBV11-2	TRBJ2-3	-	-	TGTGCCAGCAGCCTCACAGGAGCTGATACGCAGTATTTT	CASSLTGADTQYF
TRBV4-1	TRBJ1-2	TRBD1	-	TGCGCCAGCAGCCAAGCCGGGACAGGGTTGGGCTACACCTTC	CASSQAGTGLGYTF
TRBV10-1	TRBJ2-2	-	-	TGCGCCAGCAGTGAGTCATACAGCACCGGGGAGCTGTTTTTT	CASSESYSTGELFF
TRBV7-9	TRBJ1-2	-	once	TGTGCCGGCTCAACAGGTTCTGAAGGCACCTATGGCTACACCTTC	CAGSTGSEGTYGYTF
TRBV19	TRBJ2-2	TRBD1	many	TGTGCCAGTAGTATTGGGCGAGGGGGCTTGAACACCGGGGAGCTGTTTTTT	CASSIGRGGLNTGELFF